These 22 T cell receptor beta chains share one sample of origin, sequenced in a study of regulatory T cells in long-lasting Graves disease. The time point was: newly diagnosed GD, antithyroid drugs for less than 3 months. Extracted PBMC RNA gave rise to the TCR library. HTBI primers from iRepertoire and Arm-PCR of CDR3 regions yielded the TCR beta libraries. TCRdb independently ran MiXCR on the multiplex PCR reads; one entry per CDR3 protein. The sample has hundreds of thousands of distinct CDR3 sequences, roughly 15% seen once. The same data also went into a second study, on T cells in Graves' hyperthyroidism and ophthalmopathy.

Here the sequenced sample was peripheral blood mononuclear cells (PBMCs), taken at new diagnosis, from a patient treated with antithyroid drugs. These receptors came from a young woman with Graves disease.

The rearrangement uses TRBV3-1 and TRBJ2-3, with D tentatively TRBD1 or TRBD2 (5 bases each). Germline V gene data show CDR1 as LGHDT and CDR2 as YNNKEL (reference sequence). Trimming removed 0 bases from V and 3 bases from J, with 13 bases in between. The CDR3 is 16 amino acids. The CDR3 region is CASSQDGGGGTDTQYF. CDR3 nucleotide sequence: TGTGCCAGCAGCCAAGATGGAGGTGGGGGAACAGATACGCAGTATTTT.

CDR3 bases: TGTGCCAGTGGCAATGAGTATGAGCAGTTCTTC. Protein: CASGNEYEQFF. The rearrangement joins TRBV19 to TRBJ2-1; D gene unclear. The CDR3 sequence is 11 residues long. In germline, CDR1 is LNHDA, CDR2 SQIVND (reference sequence). V was clipped by 8 bases and J by 8 bases, with 10 bases between them. The whole variable domain, filled in from reference TRBV19 and TRBJ2-1, reads DGGITQSPKYLFRKEGQNVTLSCEQNLNHDAMYWYRQDPGQGLRLIYYSQIVNDFQKGDIAEGYSVSREKKESFPLTVTSAQKNPTAFYLCASGNEYEQFFGPGTRLTVL.

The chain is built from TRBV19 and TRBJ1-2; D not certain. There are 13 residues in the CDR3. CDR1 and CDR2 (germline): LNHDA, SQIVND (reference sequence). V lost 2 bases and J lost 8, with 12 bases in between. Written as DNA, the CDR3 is TGTGCCAGTAGTATACCCCTCTGGAGGGGCTACACCTTC. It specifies CASSIPLWRGYTF. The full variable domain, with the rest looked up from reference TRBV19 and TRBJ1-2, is DGGITQSPKYLFRKEGQNVTLSCEQNLNHDAMYWYRQDPGQGLRLIYYSQIVNDFQKGDIAEGYSVSREKKESFPLTVTSAQKNPTAFYLCASSIPLWRGYTFGSGTRLTVV.

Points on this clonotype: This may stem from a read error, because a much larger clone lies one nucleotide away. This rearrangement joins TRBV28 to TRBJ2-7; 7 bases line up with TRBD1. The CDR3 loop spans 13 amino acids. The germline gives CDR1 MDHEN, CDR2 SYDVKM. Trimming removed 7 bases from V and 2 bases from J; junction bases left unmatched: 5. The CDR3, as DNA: TGTGCCAGCACGGGACAGTTTGCCTACGAGCAGTACTTC. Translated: CASTGQFAYEQYF.

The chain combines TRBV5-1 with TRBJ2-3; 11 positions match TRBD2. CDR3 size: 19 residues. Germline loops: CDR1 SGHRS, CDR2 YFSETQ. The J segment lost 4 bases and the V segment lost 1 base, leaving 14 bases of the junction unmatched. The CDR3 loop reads CASSLIGELAGGPSDTQYF. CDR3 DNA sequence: TGCGCCAGCAGCTTGATAGGAGAGTTAGCGGGAGGGCCGTCAGATACGCAGTATTTT.

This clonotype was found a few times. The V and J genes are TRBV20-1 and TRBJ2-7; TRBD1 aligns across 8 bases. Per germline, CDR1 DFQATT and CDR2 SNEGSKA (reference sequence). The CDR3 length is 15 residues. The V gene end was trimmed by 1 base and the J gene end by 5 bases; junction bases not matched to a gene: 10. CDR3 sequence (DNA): TGCAGTGCTAGAGGTAGATATGGCAGGGGGCACGAGCAGTACTTC. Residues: CSARGRYGRGHEQYF.

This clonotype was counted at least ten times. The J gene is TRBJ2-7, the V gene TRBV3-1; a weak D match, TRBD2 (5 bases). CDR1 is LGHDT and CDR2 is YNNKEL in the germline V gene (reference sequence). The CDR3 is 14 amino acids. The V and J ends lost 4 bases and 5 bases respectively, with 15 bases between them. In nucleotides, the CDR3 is TGTGCCAGCAGCCGCTGGGAGAGACCTCACGAGCAGTACTTC. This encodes CASSRWERPHEQYF.

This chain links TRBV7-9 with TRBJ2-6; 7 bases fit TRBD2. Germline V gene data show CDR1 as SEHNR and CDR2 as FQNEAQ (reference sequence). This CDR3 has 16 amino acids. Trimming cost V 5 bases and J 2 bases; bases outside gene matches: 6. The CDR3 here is CASSGEGSPGANVLTF. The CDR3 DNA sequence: TGTGCCAGCAGCGGGGAGGGTTCTCCTGGGGCCAACGTCCTGACTTTC.

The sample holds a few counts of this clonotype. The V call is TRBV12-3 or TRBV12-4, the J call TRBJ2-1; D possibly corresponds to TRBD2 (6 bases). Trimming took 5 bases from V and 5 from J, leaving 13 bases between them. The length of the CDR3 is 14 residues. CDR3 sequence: CASSRDLRNNEQFF. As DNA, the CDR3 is TGTGCCAGCAGTCGGGACTTGCGTAACAATGAGCAGTTCTTC.

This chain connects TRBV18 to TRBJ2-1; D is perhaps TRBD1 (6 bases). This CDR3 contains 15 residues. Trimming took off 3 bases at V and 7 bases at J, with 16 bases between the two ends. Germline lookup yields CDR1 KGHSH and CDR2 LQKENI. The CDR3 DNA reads TGTGCCAGCTCACCGCGAATACTGCAGGGGAATGAGCAGTTCTTC. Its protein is CASSPRILQGNEQFF. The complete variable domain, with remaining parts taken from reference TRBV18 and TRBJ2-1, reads NAGVMQNPRHLVRRRGQEARLRCSPMKGHSHVYWYRQLPEEGLKFMVYLQKENIIDESGMPKERFSAEFPKEGPSILRIQQVVRGDSAAYFCASSPRILQGNEQFFGPGTRLTVL.

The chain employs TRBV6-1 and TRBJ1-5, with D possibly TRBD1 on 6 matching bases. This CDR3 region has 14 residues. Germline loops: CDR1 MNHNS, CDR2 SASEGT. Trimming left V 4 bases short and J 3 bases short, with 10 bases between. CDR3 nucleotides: TGTGCCAGCAGTGGGAGGACAGACAATCAGCCCCAGCATTTT. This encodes CASSGRTDNQPQHF.

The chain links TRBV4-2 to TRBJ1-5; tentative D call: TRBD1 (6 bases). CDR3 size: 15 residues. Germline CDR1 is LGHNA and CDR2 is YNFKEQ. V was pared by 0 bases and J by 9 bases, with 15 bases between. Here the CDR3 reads CASSQDYTGLRPQHF. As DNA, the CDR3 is TGTGCCAGCAGCCAAGATTATACAGGGTTACGGCCCCAGCATTTT.

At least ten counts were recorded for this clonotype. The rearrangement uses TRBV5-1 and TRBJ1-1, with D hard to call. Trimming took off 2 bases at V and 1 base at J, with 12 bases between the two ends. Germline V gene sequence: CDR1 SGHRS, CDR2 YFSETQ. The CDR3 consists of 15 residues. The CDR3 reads CASSFRVNQNTEAFF. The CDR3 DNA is TGCGCCAGCAGCTTTAGGGTAAACCAGAACACTGAAGCTTTCTTT.

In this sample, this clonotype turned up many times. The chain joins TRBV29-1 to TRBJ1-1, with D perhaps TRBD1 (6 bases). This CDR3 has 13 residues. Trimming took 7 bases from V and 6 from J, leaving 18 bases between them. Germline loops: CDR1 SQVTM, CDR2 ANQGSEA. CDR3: CSAGQGITAEAFF. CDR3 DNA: TGCAGCGCCGGCCAGGGGATAACAGCTGAAGCTTTCTTT. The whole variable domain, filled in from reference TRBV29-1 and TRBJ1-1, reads SAVISQKPSRDICQRGTSLTIQCQVDSQVTMMFWYRQQPGQSLTLIATANQGSEATYESGFVIDKFPISRPNLTFSTLTVSNMSPEDSSIYLCSAGQGITAEAFFGQGTRLTVV.

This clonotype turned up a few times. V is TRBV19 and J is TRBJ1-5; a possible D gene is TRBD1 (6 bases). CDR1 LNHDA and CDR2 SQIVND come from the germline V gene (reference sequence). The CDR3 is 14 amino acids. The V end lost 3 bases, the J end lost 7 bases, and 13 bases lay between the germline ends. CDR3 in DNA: TGTGCCAGTAGTATCCGAGGGGGAGACCAGCCCCAGCATTTT. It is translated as CASSIRGGDQPQHF.

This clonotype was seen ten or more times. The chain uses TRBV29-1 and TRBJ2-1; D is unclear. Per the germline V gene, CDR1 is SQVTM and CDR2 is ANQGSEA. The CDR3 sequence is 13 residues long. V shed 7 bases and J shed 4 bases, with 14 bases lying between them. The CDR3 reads CSGAVVSYNEQFF. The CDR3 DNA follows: TGCAGCGGGGCGGTCGTGTCTTACAATGAGCAGTTCTTC.

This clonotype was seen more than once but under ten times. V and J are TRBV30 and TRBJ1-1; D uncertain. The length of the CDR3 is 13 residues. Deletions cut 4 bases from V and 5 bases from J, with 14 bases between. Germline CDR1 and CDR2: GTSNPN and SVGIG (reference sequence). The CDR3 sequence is CAWTDGVRTEAFF. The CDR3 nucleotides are TGTGCCTGGACGGATGGGGTAAGGACTGAAGCTTTCTTT.

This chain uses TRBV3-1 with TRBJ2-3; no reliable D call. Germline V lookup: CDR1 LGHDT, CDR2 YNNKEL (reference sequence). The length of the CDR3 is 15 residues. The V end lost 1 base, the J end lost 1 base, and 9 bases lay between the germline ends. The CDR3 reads CASSQGSARTDTQYF. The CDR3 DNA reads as TGTGCCAGCAGCCAAGGGTCGGCCCGCACAGATACGCAGTATTTT.

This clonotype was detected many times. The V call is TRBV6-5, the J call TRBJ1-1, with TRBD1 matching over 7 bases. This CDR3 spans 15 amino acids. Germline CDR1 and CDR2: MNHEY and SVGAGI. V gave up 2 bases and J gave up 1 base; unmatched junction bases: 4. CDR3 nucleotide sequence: TGTGCCAGCAGTTACCCTAGGACAGGGAACACTGAAGCTTTCTTT. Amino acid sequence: CASSYPRTGNTEAFF.

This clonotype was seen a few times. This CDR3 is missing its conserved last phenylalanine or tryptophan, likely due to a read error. In DNA, the CDR3 is TGCAGTGCCCCGGACAGGGCTAGCAATCAGCCCCAGCATTCT. It yields the protein CSAPDRASNQPQHS. V gene TRBV20-1 combines with J gene TRBJ1-5; 8 positions agree with TRBD1. This CDR3 spans 14 amino acids. The V gene's germline CDR1 is DFQATT and CDR2 SNEGSKA (reference sequence). V lost 6 bases and J lost 0; bases outside the gene matches: 4.

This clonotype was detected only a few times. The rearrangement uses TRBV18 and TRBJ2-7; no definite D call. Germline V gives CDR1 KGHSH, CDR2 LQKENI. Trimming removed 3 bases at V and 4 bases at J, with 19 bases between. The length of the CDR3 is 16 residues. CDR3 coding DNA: TGTGCCAGCTCACCGCTACCTTCGACGGGTTTATACGAGCAGTACTTC. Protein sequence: CASSPLPSTGLYEQYF.

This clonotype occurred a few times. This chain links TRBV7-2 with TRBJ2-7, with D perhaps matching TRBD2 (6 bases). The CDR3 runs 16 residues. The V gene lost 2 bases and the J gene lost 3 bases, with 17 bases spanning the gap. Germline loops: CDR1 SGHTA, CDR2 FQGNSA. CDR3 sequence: CASSLSTSPRDYEQYF. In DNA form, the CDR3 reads TGTGCCAGCAGCTTAAGTACTAGCCCCCGCGACTACGAGCAGTACTTC.